This passage covers 32 T cell receptor beta chains from one sample sequenced in a study of T cell responses to AZD1222 COVID-19 vaccine. Method: immunoSEQ multiplex PCR; TCRdb's copy keeps in-frame clones and lacks some. The sample yields 90,000 to 150,000 clones, 80% to 90% seen once. The source was peripheral blood, collected on day 0 of AZD1222 vaccination. These receptors were obtained from an adult in good health.

The chain has TRBV28 and TRBJ2-7, with D maybe TRBD2 (5 bases). V dropped 4 bases and J dropped 1 base, with 14 bases sitting between them. Germline V gene lookup returns CDR1 MDHEN and CDR2 SYDVKM. The length of the CDR3 is 15 residues. The CDR3 DNA is TGTGCCAGCAGTTCGGACTGGTCCCTTTCCTACGAGCAGTACTTC. Translation gives CASSSDWSLSYEQYF.

The chain carries TRBV2 and TRBJ2-5; TRBD2 is a possible D gene (7 bases). This CDR3 has 15 residues. Deletions cut 6 bases from V and 5 bases from J, with 19 bases between. In germline, CDR1 is SNHLY, CDR2 FYNNEI. CDR3 loop: CASSRIGGARETQYF. DNA for the CDR3: TGTGCCAGCAGCCGCATTGGGGGGGCGCGGGAGACCCAGTACTTC.

The chain uses TRBV19 and TRBJ1-1; TRBD1 might be the D (5 bases). With 6 bases removed from V and 6 bases from J, the gap between germline ends came to 11 bases. This CDR3 is built from 12 residues. Germline CDR1 and CDR2: LNHDA and SQIVND (reference sequence). CDR3 amino acids: CASRRREAEAFF. The CDR3 DNA reads as TGTGCCAGTAGACGCAGGGAGGCTGAAGCTTTCTTT.

The chain links TRBV12-3 or TRBV12-4 to TRBJ1-6; TRBD1 matches 8 bases. J was trimmed by 6 bases and V by 7 bases; bases with no gene match: 2. The CDR3 totals 13 residues. CDR3 bases: TGTGCCAGCACTGGACAGGGTAATTCACCCCTCCACTTT. It is translated as CASTGQGNSPLHF.

This chain joins TRBV19 and TRBJ1-5, with TRBD1 matching over 8 bases. Trimming removed 6 bases from V and 1 base from J; junction bases left unmatched: 5. Germline CDR1 is LNHDA and CDR2 is SQIVND (reference sequence). The CDR3 contains 15 residues. The CDR3: CASRETGVSNQPQHF. The DNA for the CDR3 is TGTGCCAGTAGGGAGACAGGGGTGAGCAATCAGCCCCAGCATTTT.

This rearrangement joins TRBV5-1 to TRBJ2-1; 7 nucleotides line up with TRBD2. Germline V gives CDR1 SGHRS, CDR2 YFSETQ. The CDR3 loop spans 16 amino acids. The junction had 4 bases not matched to a gene; V was cut back by 1 base and J by 0 bases. The CDR3 sequence is CASSLMASGSYNEQFF. The CDR3 bases are TGCGCCAGCAGCTTGATGGCTAGCGGCTCCTACAATGAGCAGTTCTTC.

This clone showed up just a few times. The gene calls are TRBV6-2 or TRBV6-3 and TRBJ2-4; weak D call: TRBD2 (6 bases). V dropped 2 bases and J dropped 0 bases, with 11 bases sitting between them. CDR1 is MNHEY, CDR2 SVGEGT, per germline. The CDR3 is made up of 16 amino acids. CDR3 sequence: CASSYGGTLAKNIQYF. CDR3 nucleotide sequence: TGTGCCAGCAGTTACGGGGGGACCCTAGCCAAAAACATTCAGTACTTC.

Details on this clone: One end of the junction is discordant with germline, which a read error may explain. The V and J genes are TRBV7-9 and TRBJ2-1; 10 nucleotides match TRBD2. This CDR3 comprises 14 residues. Per germline, CDR1 SEHNR and CDR2 FQNEAQ (reference sequence). The CDR3 here is CASSIAGGIGEQFF. CDR3 in DNA: TGTGCCAGCAGCATAGCGGGAGGTATCGGTGAGCAGTTCTTC. The whole variable domain, filled in from reference TRBV7-9 and TRBJ2-1, reads DTGVSQNPRHKITKRGQNVTFRCDPISEHNRLYWYRQTLGQGPEFLTYFQNEAQLEKSRLLSDRFSAERPKGSFSTLEIQRTEQGDSAMYLCASSIAGGIGEQFFGPGTRLTVL.

This rearrangement joins TRBV7-2 to TRBJ2-2; D is undetermined. Germline-derived CDR1 and CDR2 are SGHTA and FQGNSA. Trimming cost V 6 bases and J 5 bases, with 16 bases left between them. The CDR3 contains 15 residues. This CDR3 reads CASRSGPRWTGELFF. The CDR3 DNA sequence: TGTGCCAGCAGATCCGGGCCCCGGTGGACCGGGGAGCTGTTTTTT.

The rearrangement uses TRBV9 and TRBJ2-1; 10 bases are a match to TRBD2. The J segment lost 0 bases and the V segment lost 0 bases, leaving 3 bases of the junction unmatched. This CDR3 spans 17 amino acids. The germline CDR1 and CDR2 sequences are SGDLS and YYNGEE. In DNA, the CDR3 is TGTGCCAGCAGCGTAGGGTCTAGCGGGAGCTCCTACAATGAGCAGTTCTTC. The encoded protein is CASSVGSSGSSYNEQFF.

This clone was detected only a few times. V gene TRBV4-1 combines with J gene TRBJ1-5, with D unclear. V shed 5 bases and J shed 2 bases, with 16 bases lying between them. The length of the CDR3 is 16 residues. CDR1 and CDR2 from the germline V gene are MGHRA and YSYEKL. CDR3 sequence reads: CASSETGGGGNQPQHF. The DNA for the CDR3 is TGCGCCAGCAGCGAAACTGGAGGTGGGGGCAATCAGCCCCAGCATTTT.

CDR3 coding DNA: TGTGCCAGCAGTTATCCGTCAACCCGAACCATGACAGGGAGTAATAATTCACCCCTCCACTTT. Translated: CASSYPSTRTMTGSNNSPLHF. The chain recombines TRBV6-2 or TRBV6-3 with TRBJ1-6; TRBD1 agrees at 7 bases. Germline loops: CDR1 MNHEY, CDR2 SVGEGT. This CDR3 has 21 residues. The trim removed 3 bases at V and 5 bases at J, leaving 22 bases unmatched.

V gene TRBV4-1 combines with J gene TRBJ2-3; 7 bases match TRBD2. The CDR3 is 16 residues long. Germline V gene sequence: CDR1 MGHRA, CDR2 YSYEKL. V lost 2 bases to trimming and J lost 0 bases; unmatched junction nucleotides: 5. The CDR3 bases are TGCGCCAGCAGCCAAACCCCCGGGGGGAGCACAGATACGCAGTATTTT. Residues: CASSQTPGGSTDTQYF.

The J gene is TRBJ2-1, the V gene TRBV14; D possibly corresponds to TRBD2 (6 bases). Deletions cut 4 bases from V and 6 bases from J, with 10 bases between. Per the germline V gene, CDR1 is SGHDN and CDR2 is FVKESK. The CDR3 sequence is 13 residues long. The CDR3 DNA is TGTGCCAGCAGCCTGGACTATACCAATGAGCAGTTCTTC. Translation gives CASSLDYTNEQFF.

The V call is TRBV7-8, the J call TRBJ2-7; possibly TRBD1 for D (6 bases). The CDR3 is made up of 13 amino acids. Germline loops: CDR1 SGHVS, CDR2 FQNEAQ. V lost 1 base, J lost 5 bases, and 9 bases lay in between. In DNA form, the CDR3 reads TGTGCCAGCAGCTTAGGTCCAGGGGACGAGCAGTACTTC. Protein product: CASSLGPGDEQYF.

This sequence joins TRBV28 and TRBJ2-1, with 9 bases lining up with TRBD1. Germline V gene sequence: CDR1 MDHEN, CDR2 SYDVKM. J lost 5 bases, V lost 5 bases, and 13 bases had no gene match. CDR3 size: 17 residues. CDR3 protein: CASSPGQGTSYDNEQFF. The CDR3 DNA sequence: TGTGCCAGCAGTCCGGGACAGGGAACGTCGTACGACAATGAGCAGTTCTTC.

This clone was observed a single time. The chain employs TRBV5-1 and TRBJ2-7; no firm D call. Germline V gene lookup returns CDR1 SGHRS and CDR2 YFSETQ. The CDR3 length is 13 residues. V was clipped by 4 bases and J by 2 bases, with 10 bases between them. The CDR3 region has the DNA TGCGCCAGCAGCCGGCCGCCAGCCTACGAGCAGTACTTC. Translated: CASSRPPAYEQYF. The full variable domain, with the rest looked up from reference TRBV5-1 and TRBJ2-7, is KAGVTQTPRYLIKTRGQQVTLSCSPISGHRSVSWYQQTPGQGLQFLFEYFSETQRNKGNFPGRFSGRQFSNSRSEMNVSTLELGDSALYLCASSRPPAYEQYFGPGTRLTVT.

V gene TRBV14 combines with J gene TRBJ2-7; TRBD1 might be the D (6 bases). The CDR3 covers 15 residues. Germline values: CDR1 SGHDN, CDR2 FVKESK. Trimming pared 3 bases from V and 5 bases from J, leaving 17 bases between. CDR3 nucleotide sequence: TGTGCCAGCAGCCAGTGGGGGCCTATGGGGGACGAGCAGTACTTC. It specifies CASSQWGPMGDEQYF.

V and J are TRBV12-3 or TRBV12-4 and TRBJ1-4, with D possibly being TRBD1 (5 bases). There are 13 residues in the CDR3. The V end lost 3 bases, the J end lost 11 bases, and 13 bases lay between the germline ends. The CDR3 spells CASSFRVGGKLFF. CDR3 DNA: TGTGCCAGCAGTTTTCGGGTGGGGGGGAAACTGTTTTTT.

The rearrangement joins TRBV5-6 to TRBJ2-3; the match to TRBD1 covers 8 bases. Germline lookup yields CDR1 SGHDT and CDR2 YYEEEE. J was trimmed by 3 bases and V by 4 bases; bases with no gene match: 7. This CDR3 contains 15 residues. DNA for the CDR3: TGTGCCAGCAGCCTTCCGGGACAGGCGACAGATACGCAGTATTTT. Translation gives CASSLPGQATDTQYF.

The chain has TRBV3-1 (or the pseudogene TRBV3-2) and TRBJ2-1, with 11 bases matching TRBD2. After removal of 4 bases from V and 7 bases from J, the junction contained 6 bases not matched to a gene. Germline CDR1 is LGHDT and CDR2 is YNNKEL (reference sequence). The CDR3 contains 15 residues. The CDR3 DNA reads as TGTGCCAGCAGCCCCTTCGGGACTAGCGGAAATGAGCAGTTCTTC. Protein: CASSPFGTSGNEQFF.

This chain uses TRBV28 with TRBJ2-1; TRBD2 aligns across 7 bases. CDR1 is MDHEN, CDR2 SYDVKM, per germline. The V segment lost 6 bases and the J segment 8 bases; nucleotides outside the gene matches: 16. This CDR3 region has 16 residues. This CDR3 is CASRIRPQRGGYEQFF. CDR3 coding DNA: TGTGCCAGCAGGATCCGCCCCCAGCGGGGAGGGTATGAGCAGTTCTTC.

The chain couples TRBV6-5 to TRBJ1-1; the match to TRBD1 covers 7 bases. The germline CDR1 and CDR2 sequences are MNHEY and SVGAGI. The V gene end was trimmed by 7 bases and the J gene end by 0 bases; junction bases not matched to a gene: 5. The CDR3 is made up of 14 amino acids. CDR3 nucleotide sequence: TGTGCCAGCACTATGGGACAGATGAACACTGAAGCTTTCTTT. This translates into CASTMGQMNTEAFF.

The chain carries TRBV5-1 and TRBJ2-3; TRBD2 matches 7 bases. The CDR3 extends over 13 amino acids. The V segment lost 7 bases and the J segment 2 bases; nucleotides outside the gene matches: 4. Germline CDR1 reads SGHRS; CDR2 reads YFSETQ. CDR3 sequence reads: CASQRDVTDTQYF. In DNA form, the CDR3 reads TGCGCCAGCCAGCGGGACGTCACAGATACGCAGTATTTT.

The chain has TRBV27 and TRBJ1-2; D is uncertain. Per the germline V gene, CDR1 is MNHEY and CDR2 is SMNVEV (reference sequence). There are 14 residues in the CDR3. Trimming removed 5 bases at V and 2 bases at J, with 12 bases between. CDR3 nucleotides: TGTGCCAGCAGTGGCCTTGGTAAAAACTATGGCTACACCTTC. This translates into CASSGLGKNYGYTF.

The rearrangement joins TRBV7-2 to TRBJ2-7; no clear D. This CDR3 spans 14 amino acids. Between the trimmed V and J ends, which lost 5 bases and 5 bases, there was a span of 16 bases. Germline V gives CDR1 SGHTA, CDR2 FQGNSA. CDR3 sequence: CASSPPFQAHEQYF. In nucleotides, the CDR3 is TGTGCCAGCAGCCCCCCCTTTCAGGCCCACGAGCAGTACTTC.

The chain has TRBV27 and TRBJ2-7, with 9 nucleotides matching TRBD2. Germline V gives CDR1 MNHEY, CDR2 SMNVEV (reference sequence). This CDR3 has 16 residues. Trimming cost V 3 bases and J 5 bases; bases outside gene matches: 11. The DNA of the CDR3 is TGTGCCAGCAGTTTCAAGGGTAGCGGGGGCCGCAACGAGCAGTACTTC. The encoded protein is CASSFKGSGGRNEQYF.

The J gene is TRBJ2-5, the V gene TRBV5-1; D perhaps matches TRBD2 (6 bases). Between the trimmed V and J ends, which lost 0 bases and 5 bases, there was a span of 17 bases. CDR1 is SGHRS and CDR2 is YFSETQ in the germline V gene. The CDR3 totals 16 residues. The CDR3 DNA reads as TGCGCCAGCAGCTTGGGGGCTAGCGTAATGTTTGAGACCCAGTACTTC. Translation gives CASSLGASVMFETQYF.

The chain links TRBV4-2 to TRBJ2-2; D not certain. Trimming shortened V by 3 bases and J by 3 bases, and 11 bases separated the two germline ends. The CDR3 is 15 amino acids. Germline-derived CDR1 and CDR2 are LGHNA and YNFKEQ. The CDR3 DNA reads TGTGCCAGCAGCCAGTCGGGTCTGGACACCGGGGAGCTGTTTTTT. It encodes CASSQSGLDTGELFF.

This chain joins TRBV5-1 and TRBJ2-2, with TRBD1 matching over 8 bases. V trimming: 0 bases; J trimming: 5 bases; junction bases outside the gene matches: 6. The germline V gene encodes CDR1 SGHRS and CDR2 YFSETQ. This CDR3 region has 16 residues. The CDR3 sequence: CASSLGDRGRTGELFF. CDR3 DNA: TGCGCCAGCAGCTTGGGAGACAGGGGACGGACCGGGGAGCTGTTTTTT.

The table lists this clone with many counts. The chain combines TRBV7-9 with TRBJ1-5; D is undetermined. The length of the CDR3 is 13 residues. The germline CDR1 and CDR2 sequences are SEHNR and FQNEAQ (reference sequence). The germline V and J ends were trimmed by 4 bases and 5 bases, with 9 bases remaining between them. CDR3 coding DNA: TGTGCCAGCAGCTGGTACCAAGATCAGCCCCAGCATTTT. Translating it yields CASSWYQDQPQHF.

The rearrangement links TRBV6-6 to TRBJ2-3; 8 nucleotides match TRBD1. This CDR3 spans 15 amino acids. CDR1 and CDR2 from the germline V gene are MNHNY and SVGAGI (reference sequence). J lost 3 bases, V lost 7 bases, and 9 bases had no gene match. As DNA, the CDR3 is TGTGCCAGCACGCAAACAGGGGGAGCGACAGATACGCAGTATTTT. It yields the protein CASTQTGGATDTQYF.